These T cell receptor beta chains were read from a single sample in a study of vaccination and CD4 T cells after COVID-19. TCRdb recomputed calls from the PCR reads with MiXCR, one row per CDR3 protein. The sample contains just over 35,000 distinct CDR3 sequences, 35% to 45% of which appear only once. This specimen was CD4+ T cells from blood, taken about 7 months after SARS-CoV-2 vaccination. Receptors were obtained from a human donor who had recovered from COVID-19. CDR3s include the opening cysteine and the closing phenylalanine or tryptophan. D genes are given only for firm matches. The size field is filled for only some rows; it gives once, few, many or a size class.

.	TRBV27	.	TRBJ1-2	CASRRSRAYGYTF	TGTGCCAGCAGGAGATCCCGGGCCTATGGCTACACCTTC
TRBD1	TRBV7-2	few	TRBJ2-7	CASRLTGGPYEQYF	TGTGCCAGCAGGCTGACAGGGGGGCCCTACGAGCAGTACTTC
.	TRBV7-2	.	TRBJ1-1	CASSPSLWAGSDTEAFF	TGTGCCAGCAGCCCGAGCTTGTGGGCAGGGTCAGACACTGAAGCTTTCTTT
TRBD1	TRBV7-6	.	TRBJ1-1	CASSNRDRWDTEAFF	TGTGCCAGCAGTAATCGGGACAGATGGGACACTGAAGCTTTCTTT
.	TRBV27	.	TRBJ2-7	CASSFQGSSYEQYF	TGTGCCAGCAGTTTCCAGGGGTCCTCCTACGAGCAGTACTTC
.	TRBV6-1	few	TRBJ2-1	CASSERWGSEQFF	TGTGCCAGCAGTGAACGTTGGGGGAGTGAGCAGTTCTTC
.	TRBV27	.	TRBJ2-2	CASSRVGYGELFF	TGTGCCAGCAGTCGTGTTGGTTATGGGGAGCTGTTTTTT
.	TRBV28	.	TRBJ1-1	CASSFLGATEEAFF	TGTGCCAGCAGTTTCCTCGGGGCAACTGAAGAAGCTTTCTTT
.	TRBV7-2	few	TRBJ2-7	CASSFGGIYEQYF	TGTGCCAGCAGCTTTGGCGGGATTTACGAGCAGTACTTC
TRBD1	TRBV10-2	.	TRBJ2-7	CASNQGQGGNEQYF	TGCGCCAGCAACCAGGGACAGGGGGGGAACGAGCAGTACTTC
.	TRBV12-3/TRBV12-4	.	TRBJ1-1	CASRRTGHLPNTEAFF	TGTGCCAGCAGAAGAACAGGGCATTTACCGAACACTGAAGCTTTCTTT
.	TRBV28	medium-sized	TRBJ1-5	CASSLRPGQPQHF	TGTGCCAGCAGTTTACGGCCCGGGCAGCCCCAGCATTTT
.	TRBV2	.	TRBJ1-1	CASRWTQNTEAFF	TGTGCCAGCAGGTGGACCCAGAACACTGAAGCTTTCTTT
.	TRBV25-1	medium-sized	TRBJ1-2	CASSDPVAGYTF	TGTGCCAGCAGTGATCCAGTTGCAGGCTACACCTTC
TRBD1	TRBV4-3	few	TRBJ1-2	CASSRGVPGQGAEGYTF	TGCGCCAGCAGCCGCGGAGTGCCGGGACAGGGGGCGGAGGGCTACACCTTC
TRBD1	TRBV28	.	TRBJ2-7	CASSFQGAQHEQYF	TGTGCCAGCAGTTTCCAGGGGGCTCAGCACGAGCAGTACTTC
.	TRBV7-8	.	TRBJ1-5	CASSLAQGQPQHF	TGTGCCAGCAGCTTAGCCCAGGGTCAGCCCCAGCATTTT
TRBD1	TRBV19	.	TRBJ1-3	CASSTGDRGNTIYF	TGTGCCAGTAGTACCGGGGACAGAGGAAACACCATATATTTT
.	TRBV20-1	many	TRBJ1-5	CSARDGRDLRNQPQHF	TGCAGTGCTAGAGATGGGAGGGATCTTCGCAATCAGCCCCAGCATTTT
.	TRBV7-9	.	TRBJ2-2	CASSLASPVELFF	TGTGCCAGCAGCTTAGCATCCCCCGTGGAGCTGTTTTTT
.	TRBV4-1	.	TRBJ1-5	CASSQGEGSNQPQHF	TGCGCCAGCAGCCAAGGGGAGGGAAGCAATCAGCCCCAGCATTTT
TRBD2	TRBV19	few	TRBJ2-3	CASTSAGTTDTQYF	TGTGCCAGTACGTCAGCGGGAACCACAGATACGCAGTATTTT
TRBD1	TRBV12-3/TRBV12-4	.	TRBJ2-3	CASRPTGGYDTQYF	TGTGCCAGCAGACCGACAGGGGGTTACGATACGCAGTATTTT
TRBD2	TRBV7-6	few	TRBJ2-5	CASSPPRTSGQETQYF	TGTGCCAGCAGCCCCCCAAGGACTAGCGGTCAAGAGACCCAGTACTTC
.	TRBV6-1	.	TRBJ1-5	CASSGGQSNQPQHF	TGTGCCAGCAGTGGGGGACAAAGCAATCAGCCCCAGCATTTT
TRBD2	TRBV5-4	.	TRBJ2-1	CASSTTRLAVRNEQFF	TGTGCCAGCAGCACTACTAGGCTAGCGGTCAGAAATGAGCAGTTCTTC
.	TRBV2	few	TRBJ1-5	CASSRGQNQPQHF	TGTGCCAGCAGTCGGGGTCAAAATCAGCCCCAGCATTTT
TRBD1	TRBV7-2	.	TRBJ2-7	CATRGTGMDEQYF	TGTGCCACCAGGGGGACAGGGATGGACGAGCAGTACTTC